This section outlines one T cell receptor (beta chain) sequence together with its context. Its target is unknown. Profiling relied on immunoSEQ multiplex PCR, and the TCRdb table lists in-frame clones only, not all of them. The sample lists 2 million to 2.5 million clones; approximately 95% were seen once. This entry is derived from a study of shared clonotypes between healthy human individuals. In the study overall: Per donor, three plates held CD4 naive cells, three held CD4 memory, two held CD8 naive and one held CD8 memory.

Germline lookup yields CDR1 MGHRA and CDR2 YSYEKL. This CDR3 has 15 amino acids. Trimming removed 2 bases from V and 3 bases from J, with 14 bases in between. Naivety among CD8 cells was defined by CD45RO negativity and positive CCR7 selection, thereby excluding terminally differentiated effector memory CD45RA+ cells. The donors were all Caucasian adults (living in Nashville, Tennessee). Study results and limitations: A few donors had 4% to 6.5% of their naive CD4 clonotypes in common. Relative to clonotypes present in all four donors, those not shared had lower generation probabilities.

The rearrangement links TRBV4-1 to TRBJ2-7, with D possibly TRBD2 on 7 matching bases. This TCR was sampled from a man between 18 and 29 years old in good health. The sequencing sample was made of naive CD8+ T cells sorted from blood. CDR3 nucleotide sequence: TGCGCCAGCAGCCAAAGGGGGGGGACTTACTACGAGCAGTACTTC. Translating it yields CASSQRGGTYYEQYF.